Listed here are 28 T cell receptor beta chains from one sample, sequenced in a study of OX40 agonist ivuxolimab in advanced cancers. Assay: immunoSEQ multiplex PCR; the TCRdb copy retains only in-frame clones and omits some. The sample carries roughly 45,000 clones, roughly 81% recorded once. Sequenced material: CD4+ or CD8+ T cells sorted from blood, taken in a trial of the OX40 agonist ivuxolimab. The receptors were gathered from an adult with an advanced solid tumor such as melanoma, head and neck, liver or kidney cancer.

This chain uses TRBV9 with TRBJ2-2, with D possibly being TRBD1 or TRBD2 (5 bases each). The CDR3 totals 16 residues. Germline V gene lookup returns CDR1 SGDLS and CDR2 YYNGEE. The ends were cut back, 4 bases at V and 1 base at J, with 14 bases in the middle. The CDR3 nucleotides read TGTGCCAGCAGCCCCCGAGGGACGGGGAACACCGGGGAGCTGTTTTTT. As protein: CASSPRGTGNTGELFF.

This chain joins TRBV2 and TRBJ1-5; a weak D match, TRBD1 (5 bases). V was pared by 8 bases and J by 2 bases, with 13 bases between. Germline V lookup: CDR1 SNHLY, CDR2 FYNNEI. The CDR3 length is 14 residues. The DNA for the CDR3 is TGTGCCAGCGGAGGGATGGGGGGCAATCAGCCCCAGCATTTT. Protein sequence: CASGGMGGNQPQHF.

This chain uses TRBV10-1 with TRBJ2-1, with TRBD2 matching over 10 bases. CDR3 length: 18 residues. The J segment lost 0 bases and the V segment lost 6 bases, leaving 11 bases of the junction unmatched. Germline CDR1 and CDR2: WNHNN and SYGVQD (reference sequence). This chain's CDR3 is CASRNSGRRNSSYNEQFF. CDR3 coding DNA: TGCGCCAGCAGGAATAGCGGGAGGAGGAACAGCTCCTACAATGAGCAGTTCTTC.

CDR3 DNA sequence: TGTGCCAGCAGCTCCCAGGGTGGGGAAAACATTCAGTACTTC. Amino acid sequence: CASSSQGGENIQYF. The genes are TRBV7-8 and TRBJ2-4; perhaps TRBD1 as D (5 bases). CDR1 is SGHVS and CDR2 is FQNEAQ in the germline V gene. The CDR3 contains 14 residues. V was clipped by 4 bases and J by 5 bases, with 12 bases between them. The full variable domain, its missing parts supplied by reference TRBV7-8 and TRBJ2-4, is GAGVSQSPRYKVAKRGQDVALRCDPISGHVSLFWYQQALGQGPEFLTYFQNEAQLDKSGLPSDRFFAERPEGSVSTLKIQRTQQEDSAVYLCASSSQGGENIQYFGAGTRLSVL.

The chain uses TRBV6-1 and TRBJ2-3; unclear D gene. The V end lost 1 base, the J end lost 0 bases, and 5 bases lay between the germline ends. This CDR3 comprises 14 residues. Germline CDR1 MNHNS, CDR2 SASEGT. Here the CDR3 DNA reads TGTGCCAGCAGTGAAGTGTATAGCACAGATACGCAGTATTTT. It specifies CASSEVYSTDTQYF.

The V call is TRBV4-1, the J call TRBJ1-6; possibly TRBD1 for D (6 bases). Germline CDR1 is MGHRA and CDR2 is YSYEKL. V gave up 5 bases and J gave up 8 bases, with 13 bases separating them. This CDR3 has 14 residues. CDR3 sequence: CASSFPNRDSPLHF. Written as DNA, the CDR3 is TGCGCCAGCAGCTTTCCGAACAGGGATTCACCCCTCCACTTT.

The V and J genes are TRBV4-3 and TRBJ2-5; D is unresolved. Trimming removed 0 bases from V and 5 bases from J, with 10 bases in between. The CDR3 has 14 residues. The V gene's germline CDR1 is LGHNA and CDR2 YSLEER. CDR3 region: CASSQELSWETQYF. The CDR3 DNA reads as TGCGCCAGCAGCCAAGAATTGAGCTGGGAGACCCAGTACTTC.

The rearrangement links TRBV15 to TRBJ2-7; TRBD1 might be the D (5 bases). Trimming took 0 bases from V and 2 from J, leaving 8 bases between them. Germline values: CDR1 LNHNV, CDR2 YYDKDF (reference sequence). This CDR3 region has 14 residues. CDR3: CATSRDRGPYEQYF. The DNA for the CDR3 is TGTGCCACCAGCAGAGATAGGGGCCCCTACGAGCAGTACTTC.

This CDR3 is CASSATGGGGQPQHF. The DNA of the CDR3 is TGTGCCAGTAGTGCCACAGGGGGCGGGGGTCAGCCCCAGCATTTT. The chain carries TRBV19 and TRBJ1-5, with TRBD1 matching over 9 bases. Unmatched junction bases numbered 8, after V lost 5 bases and J lost 6 bases. The length of the CDR3 is 15 residues. The germline CDR1 and CDR2 sequences are LNHDA and SQIVND (reference sequence).

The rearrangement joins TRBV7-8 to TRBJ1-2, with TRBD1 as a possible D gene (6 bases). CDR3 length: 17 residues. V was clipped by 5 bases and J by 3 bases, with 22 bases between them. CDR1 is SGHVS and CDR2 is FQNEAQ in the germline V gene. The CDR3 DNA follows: TGTGCCAGCAGCCCCGGGACCTTCAGGACAGTTCACTATGGCTACACCTTC. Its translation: CASSPGTFRTVHYGYTF.

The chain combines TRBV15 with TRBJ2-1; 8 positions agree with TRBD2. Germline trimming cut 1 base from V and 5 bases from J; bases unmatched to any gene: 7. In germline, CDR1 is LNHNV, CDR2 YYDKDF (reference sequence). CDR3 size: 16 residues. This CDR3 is CATSRGLALMDNEQFF. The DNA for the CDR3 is TGTGCCACCAGCAGAGGACTAGCGTTAATGGACAATGAGCAGTTCTTC.

CDR3 nucleotide sequence: TGTGCCAGCTCACCTGGACAGGGCGTGGGTGGCTACACCTTC. Translating gives CASSPGQGVGGYTF. The V and J genes are TRBV18 and TRBJ1-2; 8 bases agree with TRBD1. The CDR3 sequence is 14 residues long. Unmatched junction bases numbered 7, after V lost 3 bases and J lost 7 bases. Germline CDR1 KGHSH, CDR2 LQKENI.

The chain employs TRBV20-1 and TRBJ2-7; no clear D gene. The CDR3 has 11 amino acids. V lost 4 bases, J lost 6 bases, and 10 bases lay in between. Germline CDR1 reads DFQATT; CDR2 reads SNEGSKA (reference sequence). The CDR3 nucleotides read TGCAGTGCTATGGACGGGCCCGAGCAGTACTTC. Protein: CSAMDGPEQYF.

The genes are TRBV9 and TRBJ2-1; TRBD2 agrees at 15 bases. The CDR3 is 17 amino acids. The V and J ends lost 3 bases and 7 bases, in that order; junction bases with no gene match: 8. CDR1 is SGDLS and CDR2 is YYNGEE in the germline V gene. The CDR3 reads CASSAHQGLAGGNEQFF. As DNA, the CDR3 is TGTGCCAGCAGCGCTCACCAGGGACTAGCGGGAGGTAATGAGCAGTTCTTC.

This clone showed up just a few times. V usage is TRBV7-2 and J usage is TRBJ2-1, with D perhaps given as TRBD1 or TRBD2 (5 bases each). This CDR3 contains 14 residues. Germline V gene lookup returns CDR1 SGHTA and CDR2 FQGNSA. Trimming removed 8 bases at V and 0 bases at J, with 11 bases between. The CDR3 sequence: CASAPGTSYNEQFF. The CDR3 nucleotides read TGTGCCAGCGCCCCCGGGACCTCCTACAATGAGCAGTTCTTC.

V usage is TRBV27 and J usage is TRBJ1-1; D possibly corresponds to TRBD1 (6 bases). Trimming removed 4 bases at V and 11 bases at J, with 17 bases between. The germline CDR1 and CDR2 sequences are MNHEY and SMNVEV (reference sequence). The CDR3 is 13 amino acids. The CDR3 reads CASSSEGGLAAFF. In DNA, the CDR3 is TGTGCCAGCAGTTCAGAGGGGGGCCTGGCGGCTTTCTTT.

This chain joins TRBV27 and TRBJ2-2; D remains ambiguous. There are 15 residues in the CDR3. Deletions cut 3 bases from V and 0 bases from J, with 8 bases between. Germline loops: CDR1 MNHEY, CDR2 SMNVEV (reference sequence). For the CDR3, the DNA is TGTGCCAGCAGTTTTTTTGATCCGAACACCGGGGAGCTGTTTTTT. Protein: CASSFFDPNTGELFF.

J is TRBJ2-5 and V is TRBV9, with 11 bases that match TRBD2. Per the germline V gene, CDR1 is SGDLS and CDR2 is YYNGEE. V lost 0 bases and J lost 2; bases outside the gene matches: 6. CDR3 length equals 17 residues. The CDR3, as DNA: TGTGCCAGCAGCGTAGGACTAGCGGGACAAAGGCAAGAGACCCAGTACTTC. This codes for CASSVGLAGQRQETQYF.

CDR3 DNA: TGTGCCAGTAGTAGGGGGACAAGTATGAACTATGGCTACACCTTC. It codes for CASSRGTSMNYGYTF. The J gene is TRBJ1-2, the V gene TRBV19, with D possibly TRBD1 on 6 matching bases. The CDR3 consists of 15 residues. The ends were cut back, 4 bases at V and 2 bases at J, with 14 bases in the middle. Germline CDR1 and CDR2: LNHDA and SQIVND (reference sequence).

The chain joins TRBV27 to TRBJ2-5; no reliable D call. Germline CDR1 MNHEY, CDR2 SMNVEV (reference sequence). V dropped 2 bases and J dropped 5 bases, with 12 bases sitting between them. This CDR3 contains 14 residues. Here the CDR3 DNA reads TGTGCCAGCAGTTTAGGACCAGCGAGGGAGACCCAGTACTTC. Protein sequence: CASSLGPARETQYF.

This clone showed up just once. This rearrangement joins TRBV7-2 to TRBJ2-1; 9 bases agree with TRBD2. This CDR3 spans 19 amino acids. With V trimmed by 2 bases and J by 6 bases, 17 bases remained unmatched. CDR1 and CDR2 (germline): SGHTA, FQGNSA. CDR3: CASSLSFVSAGGPFNEQFF. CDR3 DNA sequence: TGTGCCAGCAGCTTATCCTTCGTTTCTGCGGGAGGGCCATTCAATGAGCAGTTCTTC.

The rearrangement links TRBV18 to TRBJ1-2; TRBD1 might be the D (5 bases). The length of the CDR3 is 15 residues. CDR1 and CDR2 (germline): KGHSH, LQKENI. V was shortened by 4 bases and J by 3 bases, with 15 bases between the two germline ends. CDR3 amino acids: CASSLGTEDYYGYTF. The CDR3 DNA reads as TGTGCCAGCTCACTGGGGACCGAGGATTACTATGGCTACACCTTC.

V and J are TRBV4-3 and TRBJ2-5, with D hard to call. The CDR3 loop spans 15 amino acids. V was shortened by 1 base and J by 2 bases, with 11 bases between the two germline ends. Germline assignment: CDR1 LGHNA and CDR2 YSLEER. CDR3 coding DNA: TGCGCCAGCAGCCAAGGAGTCGGGTCTCAAGAGACCCAGTACTTC. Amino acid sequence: CASSQGVGSQETQYF.

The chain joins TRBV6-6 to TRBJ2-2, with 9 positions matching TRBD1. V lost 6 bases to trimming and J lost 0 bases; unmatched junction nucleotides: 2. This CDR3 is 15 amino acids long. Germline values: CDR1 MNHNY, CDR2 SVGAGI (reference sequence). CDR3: CASRRQGANTGELFF. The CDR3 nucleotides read TGTGCCAGCAGACGACAGGGGGCGAACACCGGGGAGCTGTTTTTT.

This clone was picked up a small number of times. The CDR3 is CASSLRGYTF. CDR3 DNA: TGCGCCAGCAGCTTGCGCGGCTACACCTTC. This chain joins TRBV5-1 and TRBJ1-2; no clear D. The germline V and J ends were trimmed by 1 base and 8 bases, with 3 bases remaining between them. The CDR3 covers 10 residues. Germline V gene data show CDR1 as SGHRS and CDR2 as YFSETQ.

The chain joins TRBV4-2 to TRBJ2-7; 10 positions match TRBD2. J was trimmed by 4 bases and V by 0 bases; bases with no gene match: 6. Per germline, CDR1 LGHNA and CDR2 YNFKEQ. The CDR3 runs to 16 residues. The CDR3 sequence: CASSQDSLAGAYEQYF. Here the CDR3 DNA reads TGTGCCAGCAGCCAAGACTCCCTAGCGGGAGCATACGAGCAGTACTTC.

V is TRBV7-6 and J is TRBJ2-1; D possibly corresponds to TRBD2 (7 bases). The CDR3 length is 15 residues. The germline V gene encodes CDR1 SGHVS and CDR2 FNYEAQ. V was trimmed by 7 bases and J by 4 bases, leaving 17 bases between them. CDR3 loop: CASMFGGPTYNEQFF. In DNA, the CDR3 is TGTGCCAGCATGTTCGGGGGGCCCACGTACAATGAGCAGTTCTTC.

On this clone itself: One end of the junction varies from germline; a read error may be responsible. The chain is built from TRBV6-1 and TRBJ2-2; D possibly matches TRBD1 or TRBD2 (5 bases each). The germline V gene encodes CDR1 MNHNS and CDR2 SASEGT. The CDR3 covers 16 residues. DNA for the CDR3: TGTGCCAGCAGTGAATGGGTGGGGACGAAGACCGGGGAGCTGTTTTTT. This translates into CASSEWVGTKTGELFF.